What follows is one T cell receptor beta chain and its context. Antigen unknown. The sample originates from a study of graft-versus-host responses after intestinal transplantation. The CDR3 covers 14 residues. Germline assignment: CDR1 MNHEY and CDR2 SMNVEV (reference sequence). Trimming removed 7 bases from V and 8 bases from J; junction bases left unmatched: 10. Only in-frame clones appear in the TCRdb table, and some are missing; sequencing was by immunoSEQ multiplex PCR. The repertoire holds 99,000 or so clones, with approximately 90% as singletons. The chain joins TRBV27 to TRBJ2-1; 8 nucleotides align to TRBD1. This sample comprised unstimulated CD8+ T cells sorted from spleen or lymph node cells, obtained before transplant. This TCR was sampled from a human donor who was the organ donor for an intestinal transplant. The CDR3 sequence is CASIRQGPSHEQFF. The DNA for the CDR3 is TGTGCCAGCATCCGACAGGGGCCGTCTCATGAGCAGTTCTTC.